Listed below are T cell receptor beta chains from one sample, sequenced in a study of cytomegalovirus exposure and HLA in healthy donors. Libraries were prepared by immunoSEQ multiplex PCR; TCRdb keeps only in-frame clonotypes and omits some of them. The table has approximately 290,000 clones, roughly 80% seen once. Sequencing was performed on PBMCs. These receptor sequences come from a girl between 2 and 10 years old in good health and CMV-seronegative. Both conserved end residues are part of each CDR3. The D gene is left open where the match is weak. Size is stated for part of the rows, as once, few or many counts, or as a class when the clone is expanded.

D	V	size	J	CDR3	DNA
TRBD1	TRBV2	few	TRBJ2-2	CASSQSQGAWTGELFF	TGTGCCAGCAGTCAAAGCCAGGGGGCGTGGACCGGGGAGCTGTTTTTT
NA	TRBV7-8	NA	TRBJ2-5	CASSLASTETQYF	TGTGCCAGCAGCTTAGCCTCTACAGAGACCCAGTACTTC
TRBD1	TRBV9	few	TRBJ1-5	CASSPWTGRDQPQHF	TGTGCCAGCAGCCCTTGGACAGGTCGGGACCAGCCCCAGCATTTT
TRBD2	TRBV7-9	NA	TRBJ2-7	CASSPNPEAGGQYF	TGTGCCAGCAGCCCCAACCCTGAAGCGGGAGGGCAGTACTTC
NA	TRBV28	NA	TRBJ2-2	CASSSRYGELFF	TGTGCCAGCAGTTCCAGGTACGGGGAGCTGTTTTTT
NA	TRBV9	NA	TRBJ2-3	CASLKGYGQSTDTQYF	TGTGCCAGCCTTAAGGGATACGGACAGAGCACAGATACGCAGTATTTT
NA	TRBV6-5	NA	TRBJ2-7	CASSYSRDTPYEQYF	TGTGCCAGCAGTTACTCCCGGGACACCCCCTACGAGCAGTACTTC
TRBD2	TRBV10-2	NA	TRBJ2-7	CASRTGTSGSNEQYF	TGCGCCAGCAGAACCGGGACTAGCGGGAGTAACGAGCAGTACTTC
NA	TRBV5-6	NA	TRBJ2-7	CASSQQGRGYEQYF	TGTGCCAGCAGCCAACAGGGTAGGGGCTACGAGCAGTACTTC
NA	TRBV15	NA	TRBJ2-1	CATSTRSLVNEQFF	TGTGCCACCAGCACCCGAAGTCTAGTCAATGAGCAGTTCTTC
NA	TRBV29-1	NA	TRBJ1-1	CSVENFRGALNTEAFF	TGCAGCGTCGAAAATTTCAGGGGAGCTTTGAACACTGAAGCTTTCTTT
NA	TRBV28	NA	TRBJ1-2	CASSLSLGYGYTF	TGTGCCAGCAGTTTATCCCTCGGGTATGGCTACACCTTC
TRBD2	TRBV5-1	NA	TRBJ2-3	CASRFVSGGLIPQATQYF	TGCGCCAGCAGGTTTGTATCGGGAGGCCTGATTCCGCAGGCTACGCAGTATTTT
TRBD2	TRBV7-2	NA	TRBJ2-5	CASSPPGGGETQYF	TGTGCCAGCAGCCCTCCGGGAGGGGGAGAGACCCAGTACTTC
TRBD2	TRBV28	NA	TRBJ2-7	CASSFLLAGVYSYEQYF	TGTGCCAGCAGTTTCTTACTGGCGGGAGTTTACTCCTACGAGCAGTACTTC
TRBD2	TRBV9	NA	TRBJ2-5	CASSESVAGGTQETQYF	TGTGCCAGCAGCGAATCAGTGGCGGGGGGGACCCAAGAGACCCAGTACTTC
NA	TRBV9	NA	TRBJ2-1	CASSVEKYGAPGFF	TGTGCCAGCAGCGTAGAAAAGTATGGGGCCCCCGGGTTCTTC
NA	TRBV6-4	NA	TRBJ1-5	CASTPPYVTGSNQPQHF	TGTGCCAGCACTCCCCCCTATGTCACGGGGAGCAATCAGCCCCAGCATTTT
TRBD1	TRBV27	NA	TRBJ2-2	CASSTMGGQGNSGELFF	TGTGCCAGCAGTACGATGGGGGGACAGGGGAATTCCGGGGAGCTGTTTTTT
TRBD1	TRBV6-4	NA	TRBJ1-2	CASSDTDRGYGYTF	TGTGCCAGCAGTGATACAGACAGGGGCTATGGCTACACCTTC
TRBD1	TRBV19	NA	TRBJ1-4	CASERQGAREKLFF	TGTGCCAGTGAGCGACAGGGGGCTAGGGAAAAACTGTTTTTT
TRBD1	TRBV4-2	few	TRBJ2-1	CASSPGWQGANEQFF	TGTGCCAGCAGCCCAGGGTGGCAGGGGGCTAATGAGCAGTTCTTC
NA	TRBV30	once	TRBJ1-1	CAWRLGGDTEAFF	TGTGCCTGGAGGCTGGGGGGGGACACTGAAGCTTTCTTT
TRBD2	TRBV6-1	NA	TRBJ2-6	CASSVLLAGSGANVLTF	TGTGCCAGCAGTGTCCTACTAGCGGGATCTGGGGCCAACGTCCTGACTTTC
NA	TRBV6-6	NA	TRBJ1-3	CASRELSSGNTIYF	TGTGCCAGCAGGGAGTTGAGCTCTGGAAACACCATATATTTT
NA	TRBV28	NA	TRBJ2-7	CASSPGGTLSSYEQYF	TGTGCCAGCAGTCCCGGAGGGACTTTGAGCTCCTACGAGCAGTACTTC
NA	TRBV5-1	NA	TRBJ2-3	CASSSGTPTDTQYF	TGCGCCAGCAGCTCCGGGACTCCCACAGATACGCAGTATTTT
NA	TRBV6-5	NA	TRBJ2-7	CASSYGVGGITYEQYF	TGTGCCAGCAGTTACGGCGTGGGGGGAATCACCTACGAGCAGTACTTC
TRBD1	TRBV30	NA	TRBJ2-6	CAWTQGASLVFGANVLTF	TGTGCCTGGACGCAGGGGGCTTCCCTAGTCTTTGGGGCCAACGTCCTGACTTTC
NA	TRBV12-5	once	TRBJ1-2	CASGLDPPYSDQGYGYTF	TGTGCTAGTGGTTTGGACCCTCCCTACAGTGACCAAGGCTATGGCTACACCTTC
TRBD1	TRBV7-9	NA	TRBJ1-2	CASSSQGAKDGYTF	TGTGCCAGCAGCTCGCAGGGGGCGAAGGATGGCTACACCTTC
TRBD1	TRBV5-4	once	TRBJ2-1	CASSLNRDRPNNEQFF	TGTGCCAGCAGCTTAAACCGGGACAGGCCTAACAATGAGCAGTTCTTC
TRBD1	TRBV18	NA	TRBJ1-3	CASSPPRTGGGNTIYF	TGTGCCAGCTCACCACCCAGGACAGGGGGAGGAAACACCATATATTTT
NA	TRBV27	NA	TRBJ2-1	CASSNEQGYNEQFF	TGTGCCAGCAGTAACGAACAGGGTTACAATGAGCAGTTCTTC
NA	TRBV25-1	NA	TRBJ1-1	CASRGVNTEAFF	TGTGCCAGCAGAGGGGTGAACACTGAAGCTTTCTTT